The T cell receptor (beta chain) under discussion was sequenced for a study of blood T cells in healthy people across ages. Overall study context: Using template switching, researchers captured about one barcoded beta molecule for each two T cells.

A second PCR, run for roughly 7 to 12 cycles, used a sample-barcoded 5' primer plus a J-beta primer mix. One entry per CDR3 protein results from TCRdb running MiXCR on the 5' RACE reads. Of 590,000 or so distinct CDR3 sequences listed, 25% to 35% are singletons. This CDR3 contains 15 residues. V gave up 8 bases and J gave up 5 bases, with 18 bases separating them. CDR1 MNHNY and CDR2 SVGAGI come from the germline V gene (reference sequence). The chain recombines TRBV6-6 with TRBJ2-2, with D possibly being TRBD1 (6 bases). The sample consisted of blood. This TCR derives from a woman aged 80 or over in good health. The CDR3 nucleotides are TGTGCCAGCGGGGGAACAGGGAAGGAAACCGGGGAGCTGTTTTTT. It translates to CASGGTGKETGELFF.